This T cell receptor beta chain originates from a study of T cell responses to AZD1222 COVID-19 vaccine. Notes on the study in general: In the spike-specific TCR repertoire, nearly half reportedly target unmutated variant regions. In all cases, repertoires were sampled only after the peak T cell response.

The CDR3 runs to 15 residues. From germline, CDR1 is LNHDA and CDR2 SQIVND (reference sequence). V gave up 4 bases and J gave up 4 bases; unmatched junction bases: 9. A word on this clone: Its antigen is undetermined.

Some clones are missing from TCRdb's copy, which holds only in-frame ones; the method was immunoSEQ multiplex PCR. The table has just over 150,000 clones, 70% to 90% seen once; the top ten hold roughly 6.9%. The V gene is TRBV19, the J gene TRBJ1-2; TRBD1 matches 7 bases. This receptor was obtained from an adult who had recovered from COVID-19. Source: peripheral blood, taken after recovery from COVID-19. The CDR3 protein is CASSTDRASSYGYTF. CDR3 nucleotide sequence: TGTGCCAGTAGTACCGACAGGGCTTCAAGCTATGGCTACACCTTC.